The rows below give T cell receptor beta chains drawn from one sample of a study of blood T cells in healthy people across ages. TCRdb recomputed calls from the 5' RACE reads with MiXCR, one row per CDR3 protein. The table records roughly 1,500,000 distinct CDR3 sequences, 35% to 45% of them present only once. Sequencing was performed on blood. Receptor source: a young woman in good health. CDR3s leave out the opening cysteine and the closing phenylalanine or tryptophan.

>TRBJ1-5|TRBV28
ASKLPGQGVQPQH
>TRBJ1-4|TRBV27
ASSLRFGQGREKLF
>TRBJ2-7|TRBV5-1
ASSPQPDLPHEQY
>TRBJ2-5|TRBV5-1
ASHGGETQY
>TRBJ1-5|TRBV6-1
ASTPQISNQPQH
>TRBJ2-1|TRBV20-1
SASSPSGREINEQF
>TRBJ2-1|TRBV4-2
ASSQDRGFYPNEQF
>TRBJ2-6|TRBV7-9
ASRLSSGANVLT
>TRBJ2-3|TRBV10-1
ASSSGTSGRGDTQY
>TRBJ2-1|TRBV30
AWGLGQYNEQF
>TRBJ1-6|TRBV10-3
AISESMGYNSPLH
>TRBJ1-1|TRBV10-3
AISLKVETEAF
>TRBJ2-3|TRBV5-1
ASSAGLAHYTDTQY
>TRBJ2-2|TRBV29-1
SVSGRYYTGELF
>TRBJ1-1|TRBV29-1
SVAESLAEAF
>TRBJ2-1|TRBV3-1
ASSQYTGTAHNEQF
>TRBJ2-1|TRBV20-1
SAPLVAALGEQF
>TRBJ1-1|TRBV4-1
ASSQDRALQAF
>TRBJ2-2|TRBV5-1
ASSFSFTGELF
>TRBJ1-4|TRBV28
ASSPRDSLREKLF
>TRBJ2-3|TRBV6-5
ATWTADTDTQY
>TRBJ1-2|TRBV20-1
SARDGGASIYGYT
>TRBJ2-7|TRBV4-1
ASSQSQGFSEQY
>TRBJ1-2|TRBV27
ASSGTGGFRGYT
>-|TRBV2
ASEPRTGEETQY
>TRBJ2-7|TRBV7-2
ASSAGGTSYEQY
>TRBJ1-2|TRBV20-1
SATSPGLDYGYT
>TRBJ1-2|TRBV15
ATKSGGIDYGYT
>TRBJ2-1|TRBV28
ASRERGGRDEQF
>TRBJ1-2|TRBV6-6
ASTGGGYT